The clone carrying this TCR beta chain has just one count. Its specificity is not known. The sample is drawn from a study of cytomegalovirus exposure and HLA in healthy donors. The study's findings and limits: Being indistinguishable, some V segments were excluded, TRBV6-2 and TRBV6-3 among them.

CDR3 length equals 15 residues. Trimming stripped 1 base from V and 4 bases from J, with 10 bases between. Germline lookup yields CDR1 LNHDA and CDR2 SQIVND (reference sequence). Use of 60 Vbeta and 13 Jbeta primers characterized the PCR. In the source study's methods: As a later analysis found, there were 80 million or so unique TCR beta chains, of which roughly 11 million were shared. Measured with immunoSEQ multiplex PCR; TCRdb has only the in-frame clones, and not every one. V and J calls plus clone size are reproduced from that table; the DNA served to infer D and trimming. This table holds about 180,000 clones, more than 75% found once.

Sequencing was performed on PBMCs. The sequence came from a woman in her twenties or thirties in good health and CMV-seropositive. The V and J genes are TRBV19 and TRBJ2-2; D unclear. The CDR3 sequence: CASSIAGSSTGELFF. The CDR3 DNA sequence: TGTGCCAGTAGTATAGCCGGGTCATCCACCGGGGAGCTGTTTTTT.